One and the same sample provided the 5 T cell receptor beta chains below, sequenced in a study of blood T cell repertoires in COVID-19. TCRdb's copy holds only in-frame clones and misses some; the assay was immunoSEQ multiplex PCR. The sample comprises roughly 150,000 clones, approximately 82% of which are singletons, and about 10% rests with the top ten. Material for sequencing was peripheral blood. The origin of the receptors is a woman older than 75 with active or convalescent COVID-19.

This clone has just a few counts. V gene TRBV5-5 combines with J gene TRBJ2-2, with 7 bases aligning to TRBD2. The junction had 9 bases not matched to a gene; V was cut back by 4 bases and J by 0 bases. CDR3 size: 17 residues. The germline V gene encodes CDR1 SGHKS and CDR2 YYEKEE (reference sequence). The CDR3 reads CASSRFLRGSNTGELFF. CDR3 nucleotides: TGTGCCAGCAGCCGTTTTTTGCGGGGGTCGAACACCGGGGAGCTGTTTTTT.

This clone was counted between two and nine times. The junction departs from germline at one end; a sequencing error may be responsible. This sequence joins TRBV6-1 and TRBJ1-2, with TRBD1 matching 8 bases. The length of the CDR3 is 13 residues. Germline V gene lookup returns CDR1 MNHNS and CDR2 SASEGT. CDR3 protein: CASSEALRGQAFF. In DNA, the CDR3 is TGTGCCAGCAGTGAAGCGCTTCGGGGACAGGCATTCTTC.

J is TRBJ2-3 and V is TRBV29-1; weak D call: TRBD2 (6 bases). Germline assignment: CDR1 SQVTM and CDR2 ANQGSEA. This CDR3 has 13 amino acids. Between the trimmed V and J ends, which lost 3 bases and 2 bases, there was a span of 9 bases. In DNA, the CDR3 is TGCAGCGTTGATCCGGGAGCCACAGATACGCAGTATTTT. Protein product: CSVDPGATDTQYF.

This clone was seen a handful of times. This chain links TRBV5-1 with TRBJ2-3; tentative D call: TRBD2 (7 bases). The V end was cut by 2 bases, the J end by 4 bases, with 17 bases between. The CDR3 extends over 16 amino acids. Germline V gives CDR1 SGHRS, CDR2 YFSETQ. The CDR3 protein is CASSFGTLGGADTQYF. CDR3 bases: TGCGCCAGCAGCTTCGGTACCTTAGGGGGGGCAGATACGCAGTATTTT.

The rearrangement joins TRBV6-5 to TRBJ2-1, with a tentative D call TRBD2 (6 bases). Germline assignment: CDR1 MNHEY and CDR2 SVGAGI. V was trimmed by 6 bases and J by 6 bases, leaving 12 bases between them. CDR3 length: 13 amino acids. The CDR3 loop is CASRPGSANEQFF. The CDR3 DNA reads TGTGCCAGCAGGCCCGGGAGCGCCAATGAGCAGTTCTTC.